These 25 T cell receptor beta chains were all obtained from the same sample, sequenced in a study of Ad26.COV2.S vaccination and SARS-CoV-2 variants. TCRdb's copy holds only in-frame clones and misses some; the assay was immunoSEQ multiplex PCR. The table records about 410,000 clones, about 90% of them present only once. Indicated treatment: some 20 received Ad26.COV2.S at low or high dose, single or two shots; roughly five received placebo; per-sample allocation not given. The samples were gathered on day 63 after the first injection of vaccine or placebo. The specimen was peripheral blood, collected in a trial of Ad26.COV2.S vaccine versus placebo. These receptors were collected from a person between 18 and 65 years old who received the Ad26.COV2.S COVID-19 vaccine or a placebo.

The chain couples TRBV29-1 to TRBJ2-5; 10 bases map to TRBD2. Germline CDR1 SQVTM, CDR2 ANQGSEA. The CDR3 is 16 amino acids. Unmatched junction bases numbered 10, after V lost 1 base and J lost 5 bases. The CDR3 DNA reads TGCAGCGTTGAAGCCCCTACTAGCGGGGAGTCGGAGACCCAGTACTTC. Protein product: CSVEAPTSGESETQYF.

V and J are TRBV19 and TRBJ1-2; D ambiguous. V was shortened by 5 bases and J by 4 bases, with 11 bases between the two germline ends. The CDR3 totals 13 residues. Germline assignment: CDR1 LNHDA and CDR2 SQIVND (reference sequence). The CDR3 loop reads CASSPTAFYGYTF. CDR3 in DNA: TGTGCCAGTAGTCCGACTGCGTTCTATGGCTACACCTTC.

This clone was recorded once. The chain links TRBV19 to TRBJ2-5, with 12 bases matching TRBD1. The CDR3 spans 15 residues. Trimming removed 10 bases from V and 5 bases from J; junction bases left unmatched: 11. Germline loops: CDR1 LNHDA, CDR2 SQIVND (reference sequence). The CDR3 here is CATKGQGAILETQYF. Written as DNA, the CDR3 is TGTGCCACCAAGGGACAGGGGGCGATTTTGGAGACCCAGTACTTC.

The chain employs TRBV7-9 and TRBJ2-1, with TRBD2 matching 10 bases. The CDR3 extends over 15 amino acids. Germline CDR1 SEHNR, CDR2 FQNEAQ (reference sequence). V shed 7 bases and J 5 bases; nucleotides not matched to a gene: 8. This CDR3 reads CASTGLAEPNNEQFF. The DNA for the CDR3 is TGTGCCAGCACAGGACTAGCGGAGCCAAACAATGAGCAGTTCTTC.

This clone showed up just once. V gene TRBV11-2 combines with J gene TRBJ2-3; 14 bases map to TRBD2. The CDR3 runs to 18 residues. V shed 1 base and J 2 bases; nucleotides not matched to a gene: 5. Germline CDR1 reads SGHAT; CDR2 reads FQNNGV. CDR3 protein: CASSLGVTSGGATDTQYF. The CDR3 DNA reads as TGTGCCAGCAGCTTAGGGGTGACTAGCGGGGGGGCCACAGATACGCAGTATTTT.

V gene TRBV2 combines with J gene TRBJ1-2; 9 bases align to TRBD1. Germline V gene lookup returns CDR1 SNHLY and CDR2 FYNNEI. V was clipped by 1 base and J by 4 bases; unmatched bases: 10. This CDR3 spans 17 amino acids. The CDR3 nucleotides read TGTGCCAGCAGTGAAGGGACAGGGGTTTTTTCCCCCTATGGCTACACCTTC. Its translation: CASSEGTGVFSPYGYTF.

The CDR3 bases are TGTGCCAGCAGCTTGTCGGGGAGGGCCACTGAAGCTTTCTTT. It is translated as CASSLSGRATEAFF. This chain joins TRBV5-6 and TRBJ1-1; D is ambiguous. The CDR3 totals 14 residues. The germline CDR1 and CDR2 sequences are SGHDT and YYEEEE. V dropped 1 base and J dropped 4 bases, with 11 bases sitting between them.

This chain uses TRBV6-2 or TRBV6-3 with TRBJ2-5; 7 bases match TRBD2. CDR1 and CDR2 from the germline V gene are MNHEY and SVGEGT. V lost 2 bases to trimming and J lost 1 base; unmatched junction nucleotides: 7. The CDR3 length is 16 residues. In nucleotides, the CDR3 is TGTGCCAGCAGTTACCCTAACCGGGGGGTCCAAGAGACCCAGTACTTC. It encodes CASSYPNRGVQETQYF.

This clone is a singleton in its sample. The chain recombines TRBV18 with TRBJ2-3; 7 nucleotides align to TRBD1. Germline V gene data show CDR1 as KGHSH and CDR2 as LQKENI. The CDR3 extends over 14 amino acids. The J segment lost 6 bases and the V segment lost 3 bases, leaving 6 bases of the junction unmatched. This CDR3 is CASSPTGFGDTQYF. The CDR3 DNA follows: TGTGCCAGCTCACCGACAGGGTTCGGGGATACGCAGTATTTT.

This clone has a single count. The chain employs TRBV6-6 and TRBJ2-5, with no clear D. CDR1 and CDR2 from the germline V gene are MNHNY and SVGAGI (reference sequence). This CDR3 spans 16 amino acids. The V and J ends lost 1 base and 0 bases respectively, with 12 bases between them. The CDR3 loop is CASSYLGPTYQETQYF. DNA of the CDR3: TGTGCCAGCAGTTACTTGGGTCCTACGTACCAAGAGACCCAGTACTTC.

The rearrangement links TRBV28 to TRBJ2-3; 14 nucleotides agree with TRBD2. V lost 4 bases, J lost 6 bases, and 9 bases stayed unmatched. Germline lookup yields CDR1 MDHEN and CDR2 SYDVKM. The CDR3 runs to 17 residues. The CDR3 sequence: CASSSPGLAGGRDTQYF. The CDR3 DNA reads TGTGCCAGCAGTTCCCCAGGACTAGCGGGGGGTCGGGATACGCAGTATTTT.

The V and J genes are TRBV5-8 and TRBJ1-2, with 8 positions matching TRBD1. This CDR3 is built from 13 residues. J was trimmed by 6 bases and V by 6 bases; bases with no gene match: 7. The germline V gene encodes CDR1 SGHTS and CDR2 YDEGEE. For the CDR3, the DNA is TGTGCCAGCAACCGAGGACAGGGTCATGGCTACACCTTC. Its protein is CASNRGQGHGYTF.

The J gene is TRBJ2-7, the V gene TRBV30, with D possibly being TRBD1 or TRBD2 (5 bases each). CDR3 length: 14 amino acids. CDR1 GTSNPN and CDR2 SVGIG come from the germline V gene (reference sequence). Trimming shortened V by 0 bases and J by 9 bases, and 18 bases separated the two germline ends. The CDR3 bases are TGTGCCTGGAGTGTGGGACCCCCATTGAAGGTGCAGTACTTC. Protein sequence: CAWSVGPPLKVQYF. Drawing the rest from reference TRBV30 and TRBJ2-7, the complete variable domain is SQTIHQWPATLVQPVGSPLSLECTVEGTSNPNLYWYRQAAGRGLQLLFYSVGIGQISSEVPQNLSASRPQDRQFILSSKKLLLSDSGFYLCAWSVGPPLKVQYFGPGTRLTVT.

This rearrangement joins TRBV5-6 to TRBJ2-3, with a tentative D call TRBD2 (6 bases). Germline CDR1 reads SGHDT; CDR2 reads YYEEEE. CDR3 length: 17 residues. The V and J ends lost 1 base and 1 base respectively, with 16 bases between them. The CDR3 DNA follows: TGTGCCAGCAGCTTGAACGGGGGTCCGTGGGGCACAGATACGCAGTATTTT. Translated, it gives CASSLNGGPWGTDTQYF.

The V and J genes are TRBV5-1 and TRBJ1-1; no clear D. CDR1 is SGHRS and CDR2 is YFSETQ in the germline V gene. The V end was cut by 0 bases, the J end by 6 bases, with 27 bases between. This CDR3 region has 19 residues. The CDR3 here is CASSLDRGFVGGDRAEAFF. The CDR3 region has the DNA TGCGCCAGCAGCTTGGACCGCGGTTTTGTGGGCGGTGATCGTGCTGAAGCTTTCTTT.

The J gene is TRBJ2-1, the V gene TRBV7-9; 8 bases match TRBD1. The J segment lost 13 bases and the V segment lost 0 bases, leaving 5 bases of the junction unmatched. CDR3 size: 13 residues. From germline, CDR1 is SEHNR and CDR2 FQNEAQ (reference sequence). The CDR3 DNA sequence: TGTGCCAGCAGCTTAGCGCCCGGGACAGGTCAGTTCTTC. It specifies CASSLAPGTGQFF.

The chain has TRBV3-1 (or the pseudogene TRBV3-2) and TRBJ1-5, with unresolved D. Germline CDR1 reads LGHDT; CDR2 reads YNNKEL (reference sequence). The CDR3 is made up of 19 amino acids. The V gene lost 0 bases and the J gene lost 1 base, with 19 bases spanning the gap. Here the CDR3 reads CASSQDRAGPRRSNQPQHF. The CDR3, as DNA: TGTGCCAGCAGCCAAGATCGAGCCGGACCAAGAAGGAGCAATCAGCCCCAGCATTTT.

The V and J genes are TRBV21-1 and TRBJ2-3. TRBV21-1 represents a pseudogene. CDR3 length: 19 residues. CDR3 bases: TGTGCCAGCAGCAATTCCTCCTCTATCCACCTGGCACCCACAGATACGCAGTATTTT. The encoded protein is CASSNSSSIHLAPTDTQYF.

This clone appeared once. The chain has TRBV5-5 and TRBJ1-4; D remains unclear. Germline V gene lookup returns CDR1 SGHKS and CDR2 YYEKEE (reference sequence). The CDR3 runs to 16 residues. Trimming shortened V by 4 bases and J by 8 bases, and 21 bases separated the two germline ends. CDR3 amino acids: CASSRNDGRQREKLFF. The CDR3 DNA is TGTGCCAGCAGCCGGAACGACGGACGGCAGCGGGAAAAACTGTTTTTT.

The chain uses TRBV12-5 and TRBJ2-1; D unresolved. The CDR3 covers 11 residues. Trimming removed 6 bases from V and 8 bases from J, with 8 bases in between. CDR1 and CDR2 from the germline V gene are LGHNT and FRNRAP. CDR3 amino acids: CASGLGDEQFF. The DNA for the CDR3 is TGTGCTAGTGGCCTTGGCGATGAGCAGTTCTTC.

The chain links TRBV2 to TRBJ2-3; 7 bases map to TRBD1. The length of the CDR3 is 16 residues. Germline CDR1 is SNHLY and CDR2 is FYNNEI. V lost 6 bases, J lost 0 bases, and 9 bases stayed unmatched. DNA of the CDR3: TGTGCCAGCAGGGACGATGACAGGGCGAGCACAGATACGCAGTATTTT. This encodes CASRDDDRASTDTQYF.

The CDR3 nucleotides read TGTGCCAGCAGCGTAGCGGGACTAGGCTCCTACGAGCAGTACTTC. The encoded protein is CASSVAGLGSYEQYF. This chain links TRBV9 with TRBJ2-7; the match to TRBD2 covers 8 bases. Germline V lookup: CDR1 SGDLS, CDR2 YYNGEE. CDR3 size: 15 residues. The V gene end was trimmed by 0 bases and the J gene end by 0 bases; junction bases not matched to a gene: 2.

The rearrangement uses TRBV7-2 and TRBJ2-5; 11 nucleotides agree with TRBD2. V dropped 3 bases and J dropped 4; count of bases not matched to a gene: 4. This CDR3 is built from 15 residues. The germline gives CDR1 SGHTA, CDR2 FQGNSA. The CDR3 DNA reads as TGTGCCAGCAGCTTTCGACTAGCGGGGCGAGAGACCCAGTACTTC. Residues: CASSFRLAGRETQYF.

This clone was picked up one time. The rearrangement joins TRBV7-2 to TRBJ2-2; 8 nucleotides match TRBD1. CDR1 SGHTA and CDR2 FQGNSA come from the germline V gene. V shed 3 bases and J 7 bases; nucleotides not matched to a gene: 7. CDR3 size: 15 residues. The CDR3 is CASSFRQGAYGELFF. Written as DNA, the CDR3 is TGTGCCAGCAGCTTCCGGCAGGGGGCTTACGGGGAGCTGTTTTTT. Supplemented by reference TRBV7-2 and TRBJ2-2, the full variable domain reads GAGVSQSPSNKVTEKGKDVELRCDPISGHTALYWYRQSLGQGLEFLIYFQGNSAPDKSGLPSDRFSAERTGGSVSTLTIQRTQQEDSAVYLCASSFRQGAYGELFFGEGSRLTVL.

The CDR3 reads CASSQGPGPAQYF. The CDR3 DNA sequence: TGTGCCAGCAGCCAAGGGCCAGGGCCCGCGCAGTACTTC. The V call is TRBV3-1 (or the pseudogene TRBV3-2), the J call TRBJ2-7, with D possibly being TRBD1 (5 bases). The germline gives CDR1 LGHDT, CDR2 YNNKEL (reference sequence). V shed 1 base and J shed 9 bases, with 13 bases lying between them. The CDR3 length is 13 residues.